This entry concerns a single T cell receptor beta chain. What this receptor recognizes is not known. Nothing much larger sits one base from this clone, and base qualities are not available. These data are taken from a study of blood T cell repertoires in COVID-19 (dated by TCRdb to between 2020 and 2021). With regard to the full study: Collaborator samples came from the United States, Italy and Spain and covered acute and convalescent phases of COVID-19. The prospective study material was composed of cDNA or gDNA derived from T cells, B-cell-depleted T cells, or PBMCs. The dataset comprised deeply sampled blood TCRbeta repertoires from subjects exposed to, actively infected with, or recovered from COVID-19. The repertoires were released in a freely available public database intended as a resource for research on the immune response to SARS-CoV-2. The samples were drawn from two sources: the first 160 participants of the ongoing ImmuneRACE study, and over 950 subjects contributed by 6 global collaborators. Sample metadata almost always included a de-identified subject ID, COVID-19 status, age in years and sex. Where HLA class I and class II types were available, the types were taken from metadata supplied by the sample provider, not from assay-based typing. The paper's findings and limits, for the study overall: How much clinical and demographic metadata was included differed by source and by participant, and the metadata was provided uncurated.

TCRbeta CDR3 regions were amplified from genomic DNA using the immunoSEQ Assay, a bias-controlled multiplex PCR. The paper's data handling went like this. The number of nucleated cells in each sample was estimated from the amplification of reference gene primers within the assay. To quantify the absolute abundance of each unique TCRbeta CDR3 rearrangement, sequence reads were collapsed and filtered. For each sample, productive Simpson clonality was calculated as the square root of Simpson's diversity index across productive rearrangements. Entries here come from immuneACCESS through TCRdb and include only in-frame sequences with V and J called. Some clones fail to appear in such tables; in the studies checked, an unresolved V gene covers under half of the shortfall, and the cause of the remainder is unknown. The V and J calls and clone size are taken from that table; D and trimming were inferred from the DNA. For this sample there are under 130,000 clones; 69% appear just once. Of the sample, approximately 5.9% falls within the top ten clones.

V trim: 3 bases; J trim: 1 base; unmatched bases: 3. Inclusive of the bounding cysteine and phenylalanine, the CDR3 is 14 residues long. Here the CDR3 DNA is all that survives: 42 bases in frame from base 1. From a lookup of the germline V gene, CDR1 and CDR2 are SGHRS and YFSETQ. The collaborating institutions used their own protocols to collect whole blood in K2EDTA tubes. For TCRbeta analysis, collaborators shipped samples in one of three forms: frozen whole blood, isolated PBMCs, or DNA extracted from either of those sample types. Rearrangement joined TRBV5-1 to TRBJ1-1, with 7 central nucleotides matching TRBD1. Sequences were obtained from peripheral blood. The source is a man older than 75 with acute or convalescent COVID-19. The encoded CDR3 is CASSSGTENTEAFF. The DNA reads TGCGCCAGCAGCTCCGGGACAGAGAACACTGAAGCTTTCTTT.